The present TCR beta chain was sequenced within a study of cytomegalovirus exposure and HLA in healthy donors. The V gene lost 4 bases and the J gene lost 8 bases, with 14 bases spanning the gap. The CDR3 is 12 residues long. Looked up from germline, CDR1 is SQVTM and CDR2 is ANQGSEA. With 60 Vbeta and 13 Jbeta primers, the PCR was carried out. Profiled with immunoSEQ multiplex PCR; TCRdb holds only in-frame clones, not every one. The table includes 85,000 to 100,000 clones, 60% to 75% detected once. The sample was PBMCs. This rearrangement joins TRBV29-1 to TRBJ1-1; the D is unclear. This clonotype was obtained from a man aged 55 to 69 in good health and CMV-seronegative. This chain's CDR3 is CSVGRALPEAFF. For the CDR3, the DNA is TGCAGCGTTGGTAGAGCTCTCCCCGAAGCTTTCTTT.